This T cell receptor (beta chain) was sequenced during a study of cytomegalovirus exposure and HLA in healthy donors. Overall study: Among the roughly 400 genotyped donors, 81% were placed in the Caucasian-associated ancestry cluster.

Donors likely had unrecorded immune exposures despite being nominally healthy when sampled. Notes on this clone: The antigen is unknown.

Study-wide results and limits: An analysis that was carried out later associated 16,951 TCR beta sequences with HLA alleles at 0.05 false discovery rate.

With V trimmed by 0 bases and J by 0 bases, 11 bases remained unmatched. The germline V gene encodes CDR1 KGHSH and CDR2 LQKENI. This CDR3 is built from 19 residues. PCR involved 60 Vbeta and 13 Jbeta primers. Sequencing used immunoSEQ multiplex PCR; TCRdb keeps in-frame clones, though not all of them. The repertoire holds tens of thousands of clones, with around 90% as singletons. This chain links TRBV18 with TRBJ2-1, with 7 nucleotides matching TRBD1. This receptor was identified in a woman in her thirties or forties in good health and CMV-seropositive. The sequenced material came from PBMCs. The CDR3 bases are TGTGCCAGCTCACCACCGGACAGGTGGGGTACGGGCTCCTACAATGAGCAGTTCTTC. Protein sequence: CASSPPDRWGTGSYNEQFF.